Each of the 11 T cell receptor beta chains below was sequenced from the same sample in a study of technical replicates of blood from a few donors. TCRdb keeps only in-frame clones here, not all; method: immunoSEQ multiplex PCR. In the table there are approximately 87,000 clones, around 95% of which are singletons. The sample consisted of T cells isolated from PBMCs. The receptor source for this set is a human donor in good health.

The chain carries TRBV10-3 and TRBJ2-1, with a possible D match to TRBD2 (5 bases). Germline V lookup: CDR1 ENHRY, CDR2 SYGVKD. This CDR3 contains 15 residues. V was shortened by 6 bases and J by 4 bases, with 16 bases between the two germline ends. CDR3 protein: CAISEGSASYNEQFF. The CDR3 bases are TGTGCCATCAGCGAAGGGAGCGCCTCGTACAATGAGCAGTTCTTC.

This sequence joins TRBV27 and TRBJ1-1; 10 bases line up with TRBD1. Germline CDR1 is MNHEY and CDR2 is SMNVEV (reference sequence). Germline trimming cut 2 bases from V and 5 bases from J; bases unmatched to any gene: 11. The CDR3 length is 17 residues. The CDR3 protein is CASSLTAGTGVRTEAFF. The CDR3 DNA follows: TGTGCCAGCAGTTTAACGGCGGGGACAGGGGTTCGGACTGAAGCTTTCTTT.

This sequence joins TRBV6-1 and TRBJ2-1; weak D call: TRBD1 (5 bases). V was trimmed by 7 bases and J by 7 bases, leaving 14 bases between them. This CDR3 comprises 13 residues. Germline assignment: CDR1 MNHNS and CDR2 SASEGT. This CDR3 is CASTISQGNEQFF. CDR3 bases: TGTGCCAGCACAATATCTCAGGGAAATGAGCAGTTCTTC.

This CDR3 is CASSLNGLARTDTQYF. Here the CDR3 DNA reads TGTGCCAGCAGCTTAAATGGACTAGCGCGCACAGATACGCAGTATTTT. V is TRBV9 and J is TRBJ2-3; TRBD2 matches 9 bases. The junction had 7 bases not matched to a gene; V was cut back by 4 bases and J by 1 base. The CDR3 is 16 amino acids. CDR1 is SGDLS and CDR2 is YYNGEE in the germline V gene.

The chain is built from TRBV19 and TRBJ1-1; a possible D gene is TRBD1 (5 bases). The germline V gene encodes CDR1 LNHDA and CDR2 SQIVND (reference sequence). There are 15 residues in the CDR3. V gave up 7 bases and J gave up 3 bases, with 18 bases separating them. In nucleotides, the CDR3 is TGTGCCAGTACCCAGTGGGGGACTAGGGACACTGAAGCTTTCTTT. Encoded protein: CASTQWGTRDTEAFF.

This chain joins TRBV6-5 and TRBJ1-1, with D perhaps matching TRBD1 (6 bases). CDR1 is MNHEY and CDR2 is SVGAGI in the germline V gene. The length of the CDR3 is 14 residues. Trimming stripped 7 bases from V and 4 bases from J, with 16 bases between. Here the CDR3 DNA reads TGTGCCAGCAACGACGGGGGGGCAGGCACTGAAGCTTTCTTT. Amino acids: CASNDGGAGTEAFF.

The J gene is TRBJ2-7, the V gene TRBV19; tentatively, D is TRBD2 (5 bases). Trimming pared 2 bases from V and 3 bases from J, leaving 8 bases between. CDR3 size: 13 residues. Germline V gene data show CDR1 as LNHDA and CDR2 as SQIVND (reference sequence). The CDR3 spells CASSIIGGYEQYF. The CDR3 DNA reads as TGTGCCAGTAGTATAATCGGAGGCTACGAGCAGTACTTC.

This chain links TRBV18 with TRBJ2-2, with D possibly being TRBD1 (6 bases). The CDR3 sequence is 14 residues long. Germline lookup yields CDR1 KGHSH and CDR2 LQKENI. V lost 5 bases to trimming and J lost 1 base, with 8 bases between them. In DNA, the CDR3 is TGTGCCAGCTCAAAGGACAGGAACACCGGGGAGCTGTTTTTT. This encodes CASSKDRNTGELFF.

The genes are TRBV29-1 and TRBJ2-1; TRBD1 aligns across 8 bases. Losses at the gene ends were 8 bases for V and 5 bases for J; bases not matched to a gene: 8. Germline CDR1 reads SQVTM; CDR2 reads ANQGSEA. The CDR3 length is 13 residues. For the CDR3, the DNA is TGCAGCCTAGGGACAGGATGGAACAATGAGCAGTTCTTC. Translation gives CSLGTGWNNEQFF.

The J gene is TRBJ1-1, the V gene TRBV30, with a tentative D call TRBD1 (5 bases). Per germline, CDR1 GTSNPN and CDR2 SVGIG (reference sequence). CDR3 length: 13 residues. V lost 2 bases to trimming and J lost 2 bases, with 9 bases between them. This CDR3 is CAWSYQGNTEAFF. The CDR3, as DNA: TGTGCCTGGAGTTATCAGGGTAACACTGAAGCTTTCTTT.

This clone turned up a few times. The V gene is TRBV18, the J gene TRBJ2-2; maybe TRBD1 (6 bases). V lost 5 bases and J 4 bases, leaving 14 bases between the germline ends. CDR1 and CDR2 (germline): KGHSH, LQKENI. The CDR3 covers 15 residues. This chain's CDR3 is CASSLQGFRTGELFF. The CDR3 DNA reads TGTGCCAGCTCATTACAGGGTTTTCGCACCGGGGAGCTGTTTTTT.